This T cell receptor beta chain was recovered during a study of T cell changes during pregnancy in multiple sclerosis. J lost 1 base, V lost 6 bases, and 6 bases had no gene match. The CDR3 has 15 amino acids. CDR1 MNHEY and CDR2 SMNVEV come from the germline V gene (reference sequence). Sequenced by immunoSEQ multiplex PCR; TCRdb stores in-frame clones only, minus some. This table holds 35,000 to 50,000 clones, around nine tenths found once. The rearrangement joins TRBV27 to TRBJ2-5, with 9 bases matching TRBD1. The receptor's source is a female donor with multiple sclerosis, enrolled in a pregnancy study. Here the sequenced sample was CD4+ T cells from peripheral blood mononuclear cells, taken in the first trimester of pregnancy. DNA of the CDR3: TGTGCCAGCAGGCCCGGGACAGGGTTCCAAGAGACCCAGTACTTC. Amino acid sequence: CASRPGTGFQETQYF.